A selection of T cell receptor beta chains follows, all from one sample in a study of T cells after yellow fever vaccination. Using its own MiXCR run on the 5' RACE reads, TCRdb lists one record per CDR3 protein. This sample has 300,000 or so distinct CDR3 sequences, with 10% to 15% found just once. The sample in question was CD4+ T cells sorted from PBMCs, obtained 45 days after the yellow fever booster vaccination. These receptors were collected from a man aged 25-40 years who received the YFV17D yellow fever vaccine. CDR3s include the opening cysteine and the closing phenylalanine or tryptophan. D genes are given only for firm matches. The size entry is marked missing in some rows and otherwise reads once, few, many or a size class.

cdr3_length	d_call	clone_size	j_call	v_call	cdr3_nt	cdr3_aa
14	.	.	TRBJ2-1	TRBV28	TGTGCCAGCACCTTCCCGGGGTCCTACAATGAGCAGTTCTTC	CASTFPGSYNEQFF
16	.	.	TRBJ2-1	TRBV3-1	TGTGCCAGCAGCCCACGGGGGACCCTCACTTACAATGAGCAGTTCTTC	CASSPRGTLTYNEQFF
14	.	few	TRBJ2-7	TRBV15	TGTGCCACCAGCAGAGAATGGGATATGGGCGAGCAGTACTTC	CATSREWDMGEQYF
16	TRBD1	.	TRBJ2-2	TRBV7-9	TGTGCCAGCAGATCTGCAGGGACAGGGGTCACCGGGGAGCTGTTTTTT	CASRSAGTGVTGELFF
13	TRBD1	few	TRBJ1-2	TRBV20-1	TGCAGTGCTTTTACAGGGGGCTCTAAGGGCTACACCTTC	CSAFTGGSKGYTF
15	.	.	TRBJ2-7	TRBV7-2	TGTGCCAGCAGCCCCGGGAACCTTATCCACTACGAGCAGTACTTC	CASSPGNLIHYEQYF
15	.	.	TRBJ2-7	TRBV20-1	TGCAGTGCTAGAGATCCCGCCAAGGGCACTTACGAGCAGTACTTC	CSARDPAKGTYEQYF
15	TRBD1	.	TRBJ1-4	TRBV5-1	TGCGCCAGCAGCCCGGGACAGTTAGTCGTAGAAAAACTGTTTTTT	CASSPGQLVVEKLFF
17	.	.	TRBJ1-3	TRBV7-9	TGTGCCAGCAGCCCCCCGTATGCGCGGTCCCCTGGAAACACCATATATTTT	CASSPPYARSPGNTIYF
10	.	few	TRBJ2-1	TRBV29-1	TGCAGCGTTGCCAACAATGAGCAGTTCTTC	CSVANNEQFF
16	.	.	TRBJ2-5	TRBV7-2	TGTGCCAGCAGCTTAGTTTTGGCTAGCCCCCCGGGACCCCAGTACTTC	CASSLVLASPPGPQYF
18	TRBD2	few	TRBJ2-1	TRBV5-1	TGCGCCAGCAGCAACCAGAAGGGACTAGCGGGACCCTACAATGAGCAGTTCTTC	CASSNQKGLAGPYNEQFF
14	.	.	TRBJ1-5	TRBV6-2/TRBV6-3	TGTGCCAGCAGTAAGCCCAATAGCAATCAGCCCCAGCATTTT	CASSKPNSNQPQHF
15	.	few	TRBJ2-3	TRBV6-2/TRBV6-3	TGTGCCAGCAGTTACGGCCAGTATACCACAGATACGCAGTATTTT	CASSYGQYTTDTQYF
14	.	few	TRBJ2-5	TRBV11-2	TGTGCCAGCAGCAAATCAGTAAACCAAGAGACCCAGTACTTC	CASSKSVNQETQYF
15	.	many	TRBJ1-2	TRBV11-2	TGTGCCAGCAGCTCCTCCCGGGGGGCGATTGGTGGCTACACCTTC	CASSSSRGAIGGYTF
15	.	few	TRBJ1-5	TRBV6-1	TGTGCCAGCTCCCCGAGGGGGGGGGCCGGGCAGCCCCAGCATTTT	CASSPRGGAGQPQHF
18	TRBD1	.	TRBJ1-5	TRBV6-2/TRBV6-3	TGTGCCAGCAGTTACCCCGGGACAGGGGTGGATGGCAATCAGCCCCAGCATTTT	CASSYPGTGVDGNQPQHF
15	TRBD2	.	TRBJ2-5	TRBV6-5	TGTGCCAGTGGGGGGACTAGCAGGTTCCAAGAGACCCAGTACTTC	CASGGTSRFQETQYF
14	TRBD2	once	TRBJ2-5	TRBV2	TGTGCCAGCAGTACCGCTAGCGGGAAAGAGACCCAGTACTTC	CASSTASGKETQYF
11	.	many	TRBJ2-1	TRBV6-2/TRBV6-3	TGTGCCAGCAGTTCACTATTTGAGCAGTTCTTC	CASSSLFEQFF
19	.	few	TRBJ2-3	TRBV10-3	TGTGCCATCAGACCCGGGACAGTGAGTAGGCGGGAGATAGCGGATACGCAGTATTTT	CAIRPGTVSRREIADTQYF
12	TRBD1	few	TRBJ2-2	TRBV12-3/TRBV12-4	TGTGCCAGCAGTCCCGGGACAGGGAAGCTGTTTTTT	CASSPGTGKLFF
13	TRBD1	many	TRBJ2-5	TRBV7-2	TGTGCCAGCAGCTTGACAGGGTTGGAGACCCAGTACTTC	CASSLTGLETQYF
14	TRBD1	.	TRBJ2-7	TRBV20-1	TGCAGTGCCAATCCGGGACAGGGGACTAGGGAGCAGTACTTC	CSANPGQGTREQYF
16	.	.	TRBJ1-5	TRBV9	TGTGCCAGCAGCGTAGGGGACATTGGCCCCCATCAGCCCCAGCATTTT	CASSVGDIGPHQPQHF
13	TRBD1	few	TRBJ2-7	TRBV20-1	TGCAGTGCTAGAAGGGACAGCCCCCTCGAGCAGTACTTC	CSARRDSPLEQYF
12	.	once	TRBJ2-3	TRBV20-1	TGCAGTGCTAGAGGCGGGGATGATACGCAGTATTTT	CSARGGDDTQYF
13	.	many	TRBJ1-1	TRBV28	TGTGCCAGCAGTCAAGACAGGATGGGGGAAGCTTTCTTT	CASSQDRMGEAFF
12	.	.	TRBJ2-7	TRBV6-1	TGTGCCAGCAGTGAAGCCCTGCTCGAGCAGTACTTC	CASSEALLEQYF
16	.	.	TRBJ2-5	TRBV5-1	TGCGCCAGCAGTGGTGGACTTCGGGACTCCCAAGAGACCCAGTACTTC	CASSGGLRDSQETQYF
16	.	few	TRBJ2-1	TRBV7-9	TGTGCCAGCAGCTCCATCGCGTGGGGCTCCTACAATGAGCAGTTCTTC	CASSSIAWGSYNEQFF
12	.	many	TRBJ1-1	TRBV20-1	TGCAGTGCTCTCCCGATGAACACTGAAGCTTTCTTT	CSALPMNTEAFF
14	.	many	TRBJ2-5	TRBV3-1	TGTGCCAGCGACCATCTTGGGGTGCGGGAGACCCAGTACTTC	CASDHLGVRETQYF
16	TRBD2	few	TRBJ2-1	TRBV20-1	TGCAGTGCCCCTGTCCGGACTAGCGGGAAGTACAATGAGCAGTTCTTC	CSAPVRTSGKYNEQFF
15	TRBD1	few	TRBJ1-2	TRBV7-9	TGTGCCAGCAGCTTAGATCGGACAGGCTCCTATGGCTACACCTTC	CASSLDRTGSYGYTF
14	TRBD1	.	TRBJ1-4	TRBV27	TGTGCCAGCAGACTACAGGGGGCTAGGGAAAAACTGTTTTTT	CASRLQGAREKLFF